The sequence of this T cell receptor (beta chain) was determined in a study of control samples from healthy donors and cancer patients. V lost 2 bases, J lost 2 bases, and 9 bases stayed unmatched. The V gene's germline CDR1 is LGHDT and CDR2 YNNKEL (reference sequence). CDR3 length: 18 amino acids. Using immunoSEQ multiplex PCR, the repertoire was profiled, and TCRdb retains in-frame clones only, with some absent. The sample has more than 95,000 clones, approximately 83% seen once. This TCR was sampled from a woman aged 45 to 65 in good health. Input material: blood. This chain links TRBV3-1 (or the pseudogene TRBV3-2) with TRBJ2-2; TRBD2 aligns across 9 bases. CDR3 nucleotide sequence: TGTGCCAGCAGCCAATTGATCCTAGCGGGACTTAACACCGGGGAGCTGTTTTTT. Its protein product is CASSQLILAGLNTGELFF.